Shown below are 32 T cell receptor beta chains from a single sample sequenced in a study of shared clonotypes between healthy human individuals. Libraries were prepared by immunoSEQ multiplex PCR; TCRdb keeps only in-frame clonotypes and omits some of them. The sample lists around 1.9 million clones; just under 95% were seen once. Terminally differentiated effector memory CD45RA+ cells were left out of the naive CD8 fraction, which was CD45RO-negative and positively selected for CCR7. The sequencing input was naive CD8+ T cells from PBMCs. The receptors were gathered from a young man in good health. Some clones in this sample may be carry-over from other donors' samples.

CDR3 loop: CASSLGGQALNEQYF. The CDR3 bases are TGTGCCAGCAGCCTGGGGGGACAGGCATTAAACGAGCAGTACTTC. The V call is TRBV11-2, the J call TRBJ2-7, with 8 bases fitting TRBD1. The CDR3 extends over 15 amino acids. Trimming took 5 bases from V and 5 from J; bases not matched to a gene: 11. In germline, CDR1 is SGHAT, CDR2 FQNNGV.

The CDR3, as DNA: TGTGCCAGCTCACCTCCGCCGGGAGTGGGGACCGGGGAGCTGTTTTTT. Its translation is CASSPPPGVGTGELFF. The rearrangement links TRBV18 to TRBJ2-2; TRBD2 might be the D (6 bases). Trimming cost V 3 bases and J 5 bases, with 16 bases left between them. Germline V gene lookup returns CDR1 KGHSH and CDR2 LQKENI. The CDR3 totals 16 residues.

V and J are TRBV11-2 and TRBJ2-7; D not resolved. The ends were cut back, 7 bases at V and 5 bases at J, with 15 bases in the middle. This CDR3 region has 13 residues. Germline V CDR1 and CDR2: SGHAT, FQNNGV. The CDR3: CASTLNGRHEQYF. As DNA, the CDR3 is TGTGCCAGCACCCTCAATGGGCGTCACGAGCAGTACTTC.

The chain carries TRBV11-2 and TRBJ2-7; D remains unclear. This CDR3 is 14 amino acids long. The ends were cut back, 3 bases at V and 2 bases at J, with 11 bases in the middle. The germline gives CDR1 SGHAT, CDR2 FQNNGV. This CDR3 is CASSFGSWTYEQYF. CDR3 nucleotide sequence: TGTGCCAGCAGCTTTGGCAGCTGGACCTACGAGCAGTACTTC.

The chain joins TRBV13 to TRBJ1-4, with 9 bases lining up with TRBD1. Trimming cost V 0 bases and J 8 bases; bases outside gene matches: 10. In germline, CDR1 is PRHDT, CDR2 FYEKMQ (reference sequence). This CDR3 has 17 residues. Here the CDR3 DNA reads TGTGCCAGCAGCTTAGGGGGGTCGGGGACAGGGCGAGAAAAACTGTTTTTT. Translation: CASSLGGSGTGREKLFF.

Details on this clone: Other nucleotide sequences from this sample produce the same CDR3. The rearrangement links TRBV13 to TRBJ2-7, with D hard to call. This CDR3 spans 13 amino acids. V lost 5 bases and J lost 1, with 9 bases in between. The germline CDR1 and CDR2 sequences are PRHDT and FYEKMQ (reference sequence). The CDR3 DNA reads TGTGCCAGCAGCCCCCCAGGTTCCTACGAGCAGTACTTC. Its translation is CASSPPGSYEQYF.

J is TRBJ2-3 and V is TRBV5-1; perhaps TRBD1 as D (5 bases). Trimming pared 0 bases from V and 0 bases from J, leaving 11 bases between. Germline V gene sequence: CDR1 SGHRS, CDR2 YFSETQ. The CDR3 sequence is 16 residues long. The CDR3 nucleotides read TGCGCCAGCAGCTTGGTTCCCCAGGGTAGCACAGATACGCAGTATTTT. Protein product: CASSLVPQGSTDTQYF.

V usage is TRBV28 and J usage is TRBJ2-7; no firm D call. The CDR3 runs to 13 residues. From germline, CDR1 is MDHEN and CDR2 SYDVKM. Trimming removed 1 base at V and 5 bases at J, with 9 bases between. CDR3 sequence: CASSLLGQNEQYF. The CDR3 DNA follows: TGTGCCAGCAGTTTATTAGGCCAGAACGAGCAGTACTTC.

The chain couples TRBV9 to TRBJ2-1; 7 nucleotides match TRBD2. CDR1 SGDLS and CDR2 YYNGEE come from the germline V gene. The CDR3 length is 16 residues. J was trimmed by 1 base and V by 3 bases; bases with no gene match: 7. The CDR3 sequence is CASSARTGGSYNEQFF. DNA for the CDR3: TGTGCCAGCAGCGCTAGGACCGGGGGGTCCTACAATGAGCAGTTCTTC.

The J gene is TRBJ2-5, the V gene TRBV27; 11 bases line up with TRBD2. In germline, CDR1 is MNHEY, CDR2 SMNVEV (reference sequence). The ends lost 3 bases at V and 2 bases at J; junction bases unmatched: 11. The CDR3 spans 18 residues. CDR3 sequence: CASSFRTSGPQRQETQYF. CDR3 in DNA: TGTGCCAGCAGTTTCCGGACTAGCGGGCCTCAGAGGCAAGAGACCCAGTACTTC.

The chain carries TRBV5-1 and TRBJ2-3; 11 nucleotides agree with TRBD2. The germline gives CDR1 SGHRS, CDR2 YFSETQ. The CDR3 runs to 16 residues. Trimming removed 4 bases from V and 2 bases from J; junction bases left unmatched: 6. CDR3 sequence (DNA): TGCGCCAGCAGCAGGAGGGGACTAGCGGACACAGATACGCAGTATTTT. The encoded protein is CASSRRGLADTDTQYF.

The V gene is TRBV13, the J gene TRBJ2-7, with 12 bases aligning to TRBD2. Germline trimming cut 3 bases from V and 4 bases from J; bases unmatched to any gene: 4. CDR3 length: 15 residues. Germline CDR1 reads PRHDT; CDR2 reads FYEKMQ (reference sequence). DNA of the CDR3: TGTGCCAGCAGCTTCAGGACTAGCGGGATATACGAGCAGTACTTC. Protein product: CASSFRTSGIYEQYF. Full variable domain (missing parts from reference TRBV13 and TRBJ2-7): AAGVIQSPRHLIKEKRETATLKCYPIPRHDTVYWYQQGPGQDPQFLISFYEKMQSDKGSIPDRFSAQQFSDYHSELNMSSLELGDSALYFCASSFRTSGIYEQYFGPGTRLTVT.

The chain has TRBV4-1 and TRBJ2-4; 7 nucleotides agree with TRBD1. Germline values: CDR1 MGHRA, CDR2 YSYEKL. V shed 4 bases and J 1 base; nucleotides not matched to a gene: 10. The length of the CDR3 is 17 residues. DNA for the CDR3: TGCGCCAGCAGCCGACAACAGGGGTCGGAGGCCAAAAACATTCAGTACTTC. Its translation: CASSRQQGSEAKNIQYF.

With respect to this clone: Other DNA sequences in the sample encode the same CDR3. This sequence joins TRBV27 and TRBJ2-7; D uncertain. Germline values: CDR1 MNHEY, CDR2 SMNVEV (reference sequence). This CDR3 contains 13 residues. V shed 6 bases and J shed 0 bases, with 9 bases lying between them. DNA for the CDR3: TGTGCCAGCAGCCCCTCCGACTCCTACGAGCAGTACTTC. Translation: CASSPSDSYEQYF.

The J gene is TRBJ1-1, the V gene TRBV28; 10 bases fit TRBD1. V gave up 6 bases and J gave up 6 bases; unmatched junction bases: 13. In germline, CDR1 is MDHEN, CDR2 SYDVKM. The CDR3 consists of 16 residues. CDR3 bases: TGTGCCAGCAGCCTCCTTCCCGGGACAGGGGCGGCTGAAGCTTTCTTT. Its translation is CASSLLPGTGAAEAFF.

V is TRBV6-5 and J is TRBJ2-7; 8 bases fit TRBD1. The CDR3 is 15 residues long. Germline lookup yields CDR1 MNHEY and CDR2 SVGAGI. Losses at the gene ends were 6 bases for V and 4 bases for J; bases not matched to a gene: 11. The CDR3 sequence is CASSSDREALYEQYF. The DNA for the CDR3 is TGTGCCAGCAGCTCGGACAGGGAAGCTCTATACGAGCAGTACTTC.

The V gene is TRBV5-1, the J gene TRBJ1-4, with TRBD1 identical over 8 bases. Trimming removed 1 base from V and 0 bases from J; junction bases left unmatched: 14. The CDR3 extends over 20 amino acids. Germline values: CDR1 SGHRS, CDR2 YFSETQ. CDR3 residues: CASSLYGQGVSDATNEKLFF. The CDR3 DNA follows: TGCGCCAGCAGCTTGTACGGACAGGGTGTAAGTGACGCAACTAATGAAAAACTGTTTTTT. The variable domain in full, with the rest retrieved from reference TRBV5-1 and TRBJ1-4, is KAGVTQTPRYLIKTRGQQVTLSCSPISGHRSVSWYQQTPGQGLQFLFEYFSETQRNKGNFPGRFSGRQFSNSRSEMNVSTLELGDSALYLCASSLYGQGVSDATNEKLFFGSGTQLSVL.

This chain connects TRBV4-1 to TRBJ2-4; D is unclear. CDR1 MGHRA and CDR2 YSYEKL come from the germline V gene. Trimming pared 1 base from V and 4 bases from J, leaving 11 bases between. The CDR3 contains 15 residues. CDR3 DNA sequence: TGCGCCAGCAGCCAAGGTTTGGTAGCTAAAAACATTCAGTACTTC. Its protein is CASSQGLVAKNIQYF.

The V gene is TRBV27, the J gene TRBJ1-1; TRBD1 aligns across 12 bases. Germline trimming cut 4 bases from V and 1 base from J; bases unmatched to any gene: 7. Germline CDR1 reads MNHEY; CDR2 reads SMNVEV (reference sequence). This CDR3 is 17 amino acids long. In DNA, the CDR3 is TGTGCCAGCAGTTCTCCGGGACAGGGGGCTAGGAACACTGAAGCTTTCTTT. Translating gives CASSSPGQGARNTEAFF.

The genes are TRBV15 and TRBJ2-6, with D possibly matching TRBD2 (6 bases). The CDR3 is 18 amino acids. V gave up 5 bases and J gave up 2 bases, with 19 bases separating them. CDR1 is LNHNV and CDR2 is YYDKDF in the germline V gene (reference sequence). The CDR3 reads CATSLSGLPDPGANVLTF. The CDR3 nucleotides read TGTGCCACCAGCCTCTCAGGACTACCCGACCCTGGGGCCAACGTCCTGACTTTC.

The V call is TRBV29-1, the J call TRBJ2-7; D is ambiguous. The CDR3 length is 10 residues. Germline assignment: CDR1 SQVTM and CDR2 ANQGSEA. Trimming left V 4 bases short and J 5 bases short, with 6 bases between. CDR3 protein: CSVVENEQYF. For the CDR3, the DNA is TGCAGCGTTGTGGAAAACGAGCAGTACTTC.

The rearrangement joins TRBV4-1 to TRBJ2-7; 13 bases fit TRBD2. The J segment lost 1 base and the V segment lost 4 bases, leaving 4 bases of the junction unmatched. Germline loops: CDR1 MGHRA, CDR2 YSYEKL. The CDR3 length is 16 residues. DNA of the CDR3: TGCGCCAGCAGCCCGCCGACTAGCGGGAGGTCCTACGAGCAGTACTTC. As protein: CASSPPTSGRSYEQYF.

The rearrangement uses TRBV28 and TRBJ1-5, with TRBD1 matching over 7 bases. V gave up 5 bases and J gave up 1 base; unmatched junction bases: 5. There are 15 residues in the CDR3. The germline V gene has CDR1 MDHEN and CDR2 SYDVKM. CDR3 nucleotide sequence: TGTGCCAGCAGTCCACAGGGGAGAAGCAATCAGCCCCAGCATTTT. Translating gives CASSPQGRSNQPQHF.

The J gene is TRBJ2-5, the V gene TRBV4-2; weak D call: TRBD1 (5 bases). Trimming cost V 3 bases and J 2 bases, with 13 bases left between them. In germline, CDR1 is LGHNA, CDR2 YNFKEQ. The CDR3 runs 15 residues. The CDR3 DNA reads as TGTGCCAGCAGCCAGGGGTGGACATTACAAGAGACCCAGTACTTC. Protein sequence: CASSQGWTLQETQYF.

Only one count was recorded for this clone. The rearrangement uses TRBV5-5 and TRBJ2-7, with a weak D call TRBD2 (7 bases). With 4 bases removed from V and 1 base from J, the gap between germline ends came to 15 bases. Germline CDR1 SGHKS, CDR2 YYEKEE (reference sequence). The CDR3 spans 15 residues. DNA of the CDR3: TGTGCCAGCAGCCTTAGGCGGGGGCCATCCTACGAGCAGTACTTC. Translation gives CASSLRRGPSYEQYF.

The gene calls are TRBV15 and TRBJ2-5; 9 bases align to TRBD2. Germline values: CDR1 LNHNV, CDR2 YYDKDF (reference sequence). CDR3 length: 18 residues. Germline trimming cut 0 bases from V and 1 base from J; bases unmatched to any gene: 9. The CDR3 loop reads CATSRDQRASGAQETQYF. CDR3 coding DNA: TGTGCCACCAGCAGAGATCAGCGGGCTAGCGGGGCCCAAGAGACCCAGTACTTC.

The rearrangement uses TRBV15 and TRBJ2-7, with TRBD2 matching over 7 bases. In germline, CDR1 is LNHNV, CDR2 YYDKDF (reference sequence). This CDR3 region has 16 residues. Trimming at V came to 2 bases and at J to 7 bases, leaving 14 bases not matched to a gene. This CDR3 is CATSRTAGEGLWEQYF. Written as DNA, the CDR3 is TGTGCCACCAGCAGAACGGCGGGAGAGGGTTTGTGGGAGCAGTACTTC. Looking up the rest from reference TRBV15 and TRBJ2-7 gives the full variable domain: DAMVIQNPRYQVTQFGKPVTLSCSQTLNHNVMYWYQQKSSQAPKLLFHYYDKDFNNEADTPDNFQSRRPNTSFCFLDIRSPGLGDTAMYLCATSRTAGEGLWEQYFGPGTRLTVT.

The J gene is TRBJ1-2, the V gene TRBV27, with D possibly TRBD1 on 5 matching bases. V lost 3 bases, J lost 7 bases, and 21 bases lay in between. Germline V CDR1 and CDR2: MNHEY, SMNVEV (reference sequence). The CDR3 runs to 16 residues. CDR3 sequence reads: CASSLKQGLYTGGYTF. Written as DNA, the CDR3 is TGTGCCAGCAGTTTGAAGCAGGGTCTATATACGGGTGGCTACACCTTC.

CDR3 nucleotide sequence: TGCGCCAGCAGCTTACTCCCGGGACAACCGGGACTAGCGGCCTCCTACAATGAGCAGTTCTTC. Residues: CASSLLPGQPGLAASYNEQFF. This chain uses TRBV5-1 with TRBJ2-1, with 11 positions matching TRBD2. Trimming at V came to 2 bases and at J to 0 bases, leaving 16 bases not matched to a gene. CDR1 is SGHRS, CDR2 YFSETQ, per germline. The CDR3 spans 21 residues.

The chain has TRBV27 and TRBJ2-7, with 11 bases fitting TRBD2. The CDR3 has 14 residues. The V gene end was trimmed by 5 bases and the J gene end by 3 bases; junction bases not matched to a gene: 3. The germline gives CDR1 MNHEY, CDR2 SMNVEV (reference sequence). This chain's CDR3 is CASSRLAGNYEQYF. DNA for the CDR3: TGTGCCAGCAGTAGACTAGCGGGGAACTACGAGCAGTACTTC.

This chain uses TRBV28 with TRBJ1-5; TRBD1 matches 8 bases. The junction had 8 bases not matched to a gene; V was cut back by 6 bases and J by 4 bases. The CDR3 is 15 amino acids. Germline V gene lookup returns CDR1 MDHEN and CDR2 SYDVKM. The CDR3 region is CASRHRDRINQPQHF. The DNA of the CDR3 is TGTGCCAGCAGACACCGGGACAGGATTAATCAGCCCCAGCATTTT.

This clone was observed a single time. The genes are TRBV10-3 and TRBJ2-1; D remains ambiguous. Trimming cost V 10 bases and J 0 bases, with 16 bases left between them. The length of the CDR3 is 15 residues. Germline-derived CDR1 and CDR2 are ENHRY and SYGVKD. The CDR3 nucleotides are TGTGCCACCCGGGCCCTCCTGAGCTCCTACAATGAGCAGTTCTTC. Amino acids: CATRALLSSYNEQFF.